This T cell receptor beta chain emerged from a study of T-cell memory formation after mild COVID-19. This clonotype turned up a few times. TCRdb used MiXCR to reprocess the 5' RACE reads, holding one entry per CDR3 protein. The table lists about 620,000 distinct CDR3 sequences, roughly 18% of them singletons. The sample consisted of PBMCs or a T cell subset sorted from them (not recorded which). The sequence was collected from an adult woman who had mild COVID-19 (a few samples of this study predate the infection). Cell type and time point are not known.

CDR3 in amino acids: CSARGAGGTFNEQFF. Written as DNA, the CDR3 is TGCAGTGCTAGAGGCGCAGGGGGAACCTTCAATGAGCAGTTCTTC. This chain uses TRBV20-1 with TRBJ2-1, with 7 bases matching TRBD1. The CDR3 sequence is 15 residues long. Germline V gene lookup returns CDR1 DFQATT and CDR2 SNEGSKA (reference sequence). The J segment lost 6 bases and the V segment lost 1 base, leaving 9 bases of the junction unmatched.